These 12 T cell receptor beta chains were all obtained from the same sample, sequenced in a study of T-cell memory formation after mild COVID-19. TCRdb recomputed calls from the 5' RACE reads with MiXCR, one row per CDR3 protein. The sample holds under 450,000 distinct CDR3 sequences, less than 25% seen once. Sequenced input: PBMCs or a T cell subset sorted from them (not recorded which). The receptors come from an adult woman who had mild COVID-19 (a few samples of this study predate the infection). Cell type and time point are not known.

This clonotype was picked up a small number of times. The CDR3 region is CASSDRTGGYGYTF. For the CDR3, the DNA is TGTGCCAGCAGTGATAGGACAGGAGGCTATGGCTACACCTTC. The chain is built from TRBV6-1 and TRBJ1-2; 7 nucleotides line up with TRBD1. Trimming removed 3 bases from V and 4 bases from J; junction bases left unmatched: 5. In germline, CDR1 is MNHNS, CDR2 SASEGT. The CDR3 is 14 amino acids.

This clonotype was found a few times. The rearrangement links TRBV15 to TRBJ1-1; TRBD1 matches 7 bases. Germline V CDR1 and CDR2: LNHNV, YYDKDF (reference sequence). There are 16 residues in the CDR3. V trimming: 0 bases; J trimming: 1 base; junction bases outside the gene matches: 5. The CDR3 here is CATSRERGRANTEAFF. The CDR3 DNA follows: TGTGCCACCAGCAGAGAGAGGGGGCGGGCGAACACTGAAGCTTTCTTT.

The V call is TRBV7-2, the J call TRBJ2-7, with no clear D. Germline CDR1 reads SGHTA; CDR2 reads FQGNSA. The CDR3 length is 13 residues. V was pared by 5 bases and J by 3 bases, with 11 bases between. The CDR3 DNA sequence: TGTGCCAGCAGCGTGATCGCCGGCTACGAGCAGTACTTC. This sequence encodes CASSVIAGYEQYF.

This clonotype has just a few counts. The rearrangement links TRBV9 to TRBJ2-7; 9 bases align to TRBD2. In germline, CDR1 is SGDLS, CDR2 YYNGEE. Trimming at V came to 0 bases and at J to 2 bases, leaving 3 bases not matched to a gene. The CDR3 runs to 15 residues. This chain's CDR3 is CASSVGAGGPYEQYF. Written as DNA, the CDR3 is TGTGCCAGCAGCGTAGGAGCGGGGGGTCCCTACGAGCAGTACTTC.

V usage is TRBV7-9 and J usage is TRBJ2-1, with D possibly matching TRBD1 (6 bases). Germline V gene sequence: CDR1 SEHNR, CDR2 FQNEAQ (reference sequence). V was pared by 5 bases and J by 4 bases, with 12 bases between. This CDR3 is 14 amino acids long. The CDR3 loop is CASSPPDRYNEQFF. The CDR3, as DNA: TGTGCCAGCAGCCCCCCGGACAGATACAATGAGCAGTTCTTC.

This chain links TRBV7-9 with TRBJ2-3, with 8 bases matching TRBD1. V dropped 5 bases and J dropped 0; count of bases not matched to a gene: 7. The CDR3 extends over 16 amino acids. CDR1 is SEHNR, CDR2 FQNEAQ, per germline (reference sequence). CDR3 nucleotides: TGTGCCAGCAGCGGACGGACAGGGTCTAGCACAGATACGCAGTATTTT. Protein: CASSGRTGSSTDTQYF.

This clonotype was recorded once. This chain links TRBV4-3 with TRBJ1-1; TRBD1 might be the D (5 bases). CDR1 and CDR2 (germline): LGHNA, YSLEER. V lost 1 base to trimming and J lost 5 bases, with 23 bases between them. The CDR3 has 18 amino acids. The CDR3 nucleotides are TGCGCCAGCAGCCAAGTGGGGGATCGTTGGGGAGTTGGGACTGAAGCTTTCTTT. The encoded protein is CASSQVGDRWGVGTEAFF.

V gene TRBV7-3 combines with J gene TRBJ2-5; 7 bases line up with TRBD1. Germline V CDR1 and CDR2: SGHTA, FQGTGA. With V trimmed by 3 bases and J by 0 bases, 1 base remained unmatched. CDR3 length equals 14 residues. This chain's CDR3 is CASSLTGNQETQYF. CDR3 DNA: TGTGCCAGCAGCTTGACAGGGAACCAAGAGACCCAGTACTTC.

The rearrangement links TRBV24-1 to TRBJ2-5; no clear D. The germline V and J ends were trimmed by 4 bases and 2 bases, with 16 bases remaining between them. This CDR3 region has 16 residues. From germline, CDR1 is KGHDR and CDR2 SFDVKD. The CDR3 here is CATSEPSRHPQETQYF. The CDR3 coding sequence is TGTGCCACCAGTGAGCCCAGTAGACACCCACAAGAGACCCAGTACTTC.

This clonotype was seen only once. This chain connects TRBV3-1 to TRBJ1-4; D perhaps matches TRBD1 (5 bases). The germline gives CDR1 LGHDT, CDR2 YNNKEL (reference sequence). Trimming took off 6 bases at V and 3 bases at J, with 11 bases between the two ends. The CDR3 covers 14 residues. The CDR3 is CASSQGGPNEKLFF. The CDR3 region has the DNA TGTGCCAGCAGTCAGGGAGGACCTAATGAAAAACTGTTTTTT.

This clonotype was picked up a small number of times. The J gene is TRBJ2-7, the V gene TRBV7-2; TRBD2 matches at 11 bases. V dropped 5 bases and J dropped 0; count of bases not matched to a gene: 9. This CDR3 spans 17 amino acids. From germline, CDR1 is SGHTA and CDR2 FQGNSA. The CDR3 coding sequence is TGTGCCAGCAGCCCGTGGACTAGCGGGTTTGCCTCCTACGAGCAGTACTTC. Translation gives CASSPWTSGFASYEQYF.

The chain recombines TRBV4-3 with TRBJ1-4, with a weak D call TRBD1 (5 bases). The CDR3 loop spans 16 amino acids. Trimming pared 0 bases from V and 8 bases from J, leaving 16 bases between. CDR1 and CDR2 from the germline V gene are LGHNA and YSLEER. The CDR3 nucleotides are TGCGCCAGCAGCCAAGATCAGGCAGGACCAGGGGAAAAACTGTTTTTT. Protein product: CASSQDQAGPGEKLFF.